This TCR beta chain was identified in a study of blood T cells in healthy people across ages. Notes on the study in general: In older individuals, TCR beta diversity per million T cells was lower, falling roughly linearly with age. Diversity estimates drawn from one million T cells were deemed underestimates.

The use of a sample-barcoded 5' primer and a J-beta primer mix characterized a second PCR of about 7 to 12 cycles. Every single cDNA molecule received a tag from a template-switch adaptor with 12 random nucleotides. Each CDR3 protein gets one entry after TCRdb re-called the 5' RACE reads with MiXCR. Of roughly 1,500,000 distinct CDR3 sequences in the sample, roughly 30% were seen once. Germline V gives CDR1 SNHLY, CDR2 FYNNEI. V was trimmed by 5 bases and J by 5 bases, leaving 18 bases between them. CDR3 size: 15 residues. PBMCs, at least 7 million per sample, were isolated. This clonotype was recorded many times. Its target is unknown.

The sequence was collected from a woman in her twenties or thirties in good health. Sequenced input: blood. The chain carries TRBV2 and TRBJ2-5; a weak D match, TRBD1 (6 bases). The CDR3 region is CASSQSLGAGETQYF. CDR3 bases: TGTGCCAGCAGTCAATCCTTGGGGGCTGGGGAGACCCAGTACTTC.